The 10 T cell receptor beta chains below come from one sample, sequenced in a study of blood T cells in healthy people across ages. Next came a second PCR, run for about 6 to 12 cycles, which used a sample-barcoded 5' primer along with a J-beta primer mix. TCRdb re-called the 5' RACE reads through MiXCR, storing one row per CDR3 protein. The table shows some 800,000 distinct CDR3 sequences, with 25% occurring only once. The data also belong to a second study, concerning T cells of mothers and their children.

The sequenced sample consisted of blood. The receptors derive from a boy aged 5 to 17 in good health.

This rearrangement joins TRBV6-1 to TRBJ2-7; 7 bases fit TRBD2. Germline V gene sequence: CDR1 MNHNS, CDR2 SASEGT. CDR3 size: 16 residues. The V segment lost 6 bases and the J segment 0 bases; nucleotides outside the gene matches: 11. The CDR3: CASRTSGALSSYEQYF. The CDR3 coding sequence is TGTGCCAGCAGGACAAGCGGGGCCCTTAGCTCCTACGAGCAGTACTTC.

CDR3 bases: TGTGCCAGCAGCTTAGAGTCGGCAGCCTCTGGAAACACCATATATTTT. Translating gives CASSLESAASGNTIYF. This chain uses TRBV7-2 with TRBJ1-3; D call uncertain. V lost 1 base to trimming and J lost 0 bases, with 10 bases between them. The CDR3 runs 16 residues. The germline V gene has CDR1 SGHTA and CDR2 FQGNSA.

In the case of this clonotype: The conserved phenylalanine or tryptophan is not found at the CDR3 terminus, so this likely reflects a read error. The chain is built from TRBV9 and TRBJ1-1, with no clear D. This CDR3 is built from 13 residues. Germline V gene data show CDR1 as SGDLS and CDR2 as YYNGEE. V lost 0 bases to trimming and J lost 0 bases, with 3 bases between them. The chain's CDR3 is CASSVALNTEAFL. The CDR3 DNA sequence: TGTGCCAGCAGCGTAGCCTTGAACACTGAAGCTTTCCTT.

The rearrangement joins TRBV12-3 or TRBV12-4 to TRBJ1-5; possible D gene TRBD1, 5 bases. Trimming removed 3 bases from V and 6 bases from J, with 12 bases in between. CDR3 size: 14 residues. In DNA, the CDR3 is TGTGCCAGCAGTTTCAGGGATACGAGTCAGCCCCAGCATTTT. Translation: CASSFRDTSQPQHF.

J is TRBJ2-7 and V is TRBV5-6; D perhaps matches TRBD1 (5 bases). With 1 base removed from V and 5 bases from J, the gap between germline ends came to 13 bases. This CDR3 has 14 residues. Germline V CDR1 and CDR2: SGHDT, YYEEEE. CDR3 residues: CASSLLFVGDEQYF. In DNA, the CDR3 is TGTGCCAGCAGCTTGTTATTTGTAGGGGACGAGCAGTACTTC. The full variable domain, with the rest looked up from reference TRBV5-6 and TRBJ2-7, is DAGVTQSPTHLIKTRGQQVTLRCSPKSGHDTVSWYQQALGQGPQFIFQYYEEEERQRGNFPDRFSGHQFPNYSSELNVNALLLGDSALYLCASSLLFVGDEQYFGPGTRLTVT.

This CDR3 is CASSQVLGPEQYF. CDR3 sequence (DNA): TGCGCCAGCAGCCAAGTCCTGGGGCCCGAGCAGTACTTC. V usage is TRBV4-1 and J usage is TRBJ2-7; possible D gene TRBD1, 5 bases. This CDR3 spans 13 amino acids. Per germline, CDR1 MGHRA and CDR2 YSYEKL. Trimming shortened V by 1 base and J by 6 bases, and 10 bases separated the two germline ends.

In this sample, this clonotype turned up many times. The chain employs TRBV20-1 and TRBJ2-5, with D tentatively TRBD2 (5 bases). Germline V gives CDR1 DFQATT, CDR2 SNEGSKA (reference sequence). V lost 3 bases, J lost 3 bases, and 5 bases lay in between. This CDR3 is 11 amino acids long. CDR3 sequence reads: CSASGEETQYF. DNA of the CDR3: TGCAGTGCTAGCGGGGAAGAGACCCAGTACTTC.

Notes on this clonotype: One end of the junction fails to match germline, which may point to a read error. This sequence joins TRBV5-6 and TRBJ2-2; tentatively, D is TRBD2 (6 bases). This CDR3 contains 15 residues. Germline lookup yields CDR1 SGHDT and CDR2 YYEEEE. For the CDR3, the DNA is TGCGCCAGCAGCGGCGGGACGGTGGACACCGGGGAGCTGTTTTTT. The encoded protein is CASSGGTVDTGELFF. Full variable domain (remainder filled in from reference TRBV5-6 and TRBJ2-2): DAGVTQSPTHLIKTRGQQVTLRCSPKSGHDTVSWYQQALGQGPQFIFQYYEEEERQRGNFPDRFSGHQFPNYSSELNVNALLLGDSALYLCASSGGTVDTGELFFGEGSRLTVL.

The chain joins TRBV2 to TRBJ2-1; 12 bases match TRBD2. Trimming removed 5 bases from V and 7 bases from J; junction bases left unmatched: 6. Germline V CDR1 and CDR2: SNHLY, FYNNEI. The CDR3 is made up of 15 amino acids. The CDR3 is CASSRLAGEENEQFF. The CDR3 DNA reads as TGTGCCAGCAGTCGACTAGCGGGGGAAGAGAATGAGCAGTTCTTC.

The V and J genes are TRBV7-2 and TRBJ2-7; 10 nucleotides agree with TRBD2. This CDR3 has 15 residues. CDR1 and CDR2 from the germline V gene are SGHTA and FQGNSA. V trimming: 3 bases; J trimming: 2 bases; junction bases outside the gene matches: 4. The CDR3 sequence: CASSFNSGGPYEQYF. In DNA, the CDR3 is TGTGCCAGCAGCTTTAATAGCGGGGGGCCCTACGAGCAGTACTTC.